Below are 18 T cell receptor beta chains sequenced from a single sample in a study of blood T cell repertoires in COVID-19. Sequenced by immunoSEQ multiplex PCR; TCRdb stores in-frame clones only, minus some. The sample contains about 15,000 clones, approximately 76% of which appear only once. Input material: peripheral blood. The receptors stem from a man between 65 and 85 years old with active or convalescent COVID-19.

This clone was picked up a small number of times. Other nucleotide sequences in the sample specify the same CDR3. The chain combines TRBV14 with TRBJ1-1; unclear D gene. The CDR3 is made up of 13 amino acids. CDR1 and CDR2 (germline): SGHDN, FVKESK. V was shortened by 0 bases and J by 1 base, with 3 bases between the two germline ends. The CDR3 region is CASSQDQNTEAFF. The CDR3 nucleotides read TGTGCCAGCAGCCAAGATCAGAACACTGAAGCTTTCTTT.

The genes are TRBV5-6 and TRBJ1-2; TRBD1 matches at 9 bases. J was trimmed by 4 bases and V by 0 bases; bases with no gene match: 4. Germline V lookup: CDR1 SGHDT, CDR2 YYEEEE. The length of the CDR3 is 15 residues. The CDR3 sequence: CASSLGGQGSYGYTF. The CDR3, as DNA: TGTGCCAGCAGCTTGGGGGGACAGGGTAGCTATGGCTACACCTTC.

Relative to its sample, this clone is medium-sized. The gene calls are TRBV3-1 (or the pseudogene TRBV3-2) and TRBJ1-6; D gene ambiguous. CDR1 is LGHDT, CDR2 YNNKEL, per germline (reference sequence). The CDR3 length is 14 residues. V was trimmed by 2 bases and J by 9 bases, leaving 11 bases between them. The chain's CDR3 is CASSQLGLGSPLHF. CDR3 nucleotide sequence: TGTGCCAGCAGCCAACTAGGTCTAGGTTCACCCCTCCACTTT.

This clone turned up a few times. CDR3 bases: TGTGCCAGCAGCTTCTCCCTCAGGGAAAATTCACCCCTCCACTTT. Translating it yields CASSFSLRENSPLHF. V is TRBV11-2 and J is TRBJ1-6, with D perhaps matching TRBD1 (5 bases). Between the trimmed V and J ends, which lost 3 bases and 7 bases, there was a span of 13 bases. CDR3 length: 15 residues. The germline V gene encodes CDR1 SGHAT and CDR2 FQNNGV.

The chain couples TRBV6-1 to TRBJ2-2; 7 bases are a match to TRBD1. The germline V gene has CDR1 MNHNS and CDR2 SASEGT. This CDR3 is 16 amino acids long. V shed 2 bases, J shed 4 bases, and the junction held 7 bases outside the gene matches. This chain's CDR3 is CASSELGGDGTGELFF. The DNA of the CDR3 is TGTGCCAGCAGTGAATTAGGGGGCGATGGCACCGGGGAGCTGTTTTTT.

The genes are TRBV19 and TRBJ1-1; possible D gene TRBD1, 6 bases. Germline CDR1 is LNHDA and CDR2 is SQIVND (reference sequence). CDR3 length: 16 residues. Trimming shortened V by 7 bases and J by 0 bases, and 18 bases separated the two germline ends. CDR3 region: CASTLGQGRLNTEAFF. The CDR3 coding sequence is TGTGCCAGTACCCTTGGCCAGGGGCGGCTGAACACTGAAGCTTTCTTT.

J is TRBJ2-3 and V is TRBV7-2; a possible D gene is TRBD1 (6 bases). The germline V gene encodes CDR1 SGHTA and CDR2 FQGNSA. Trimming shortened V by 2 bases and J by 7 bases, and 13 bases separated the two germline ends. CDR3 length equals 14 residues. The CDR3 DNA sequence: TGTGCCAGCAGCTTACAGTTGGGGGCTCATACGCAGTATTTT. It is translated as CASSLQLGAHTQYF.

The rearrangement links TRBV4-1 to TRBJ1-4, with 10 nucleotides matching TRBD1. The CDR3 sequence is 21 residues long. From germline, CDR1 is MGHRA and CDR2 YSYEKL. V shed 0 bases, J shed 6 bases, and the junction held 19 bases outside the gene matches. The CDR3 bases are TGCGCCAGCAGCCAAGATGTCCCAGACAGGGGGCTGGTAAGCGGGGATGAAAAACTGTTTTTT. Protein sequence: CASSQDVPDRGLVSGDEKLFF.

V gene TRBV5-1 combines with J gene TRBJ2-2, with TRBD1 matching 7 bases. V was clipped by 0 bases and J by 2 bases; unmatched bases: 4. Germline CDR1 and CDR2: SGHRS and YFSETQ. The CDR3 consists of 16 residues. CDR3 amino acids: CASSLGDRANTGELFF. The CDR3 bases are TGCGCCAGCAGCTTGGGCGACAGGGCCAACACCGGGGAGCTGTTTTTT.

This clone was observed a handful of times. The rearrangement links TRBV4-3 to TRBJ2-2; tentatively, D is TRBD1 (6 bases). V was trimmed by 4 bases and J by 7 bases, leaving 10 bases between them. The CDR3 runs 13 residues. Germline V gene sequence: CDR1 LGHNA, CDR2 YSLEER. The CDR3 protein is CASSPQGNGELFF. The CDR3 coding sequence is TGCGCCAGCAGCCCTCAGGGGAACGGGGAGCTGTTTTTT.

V and J are TRBV7-9 and TRBJ2-1, with a tentative D call TRBD2 (6 bases). Germline V CDR1 and CDR2: SEHNR, FQNEAQ (reference sequence). Trimming shortened V by 2 bases and J by 7 bases, and 15 bases separated the two germline ends. This CDR3 has 15 amino acids. CDR3 nucleotide sequence: TGTGCCAGCAGCTTATCGGGGGTTTGGGGGAATGAGCAGTTCTTC. Its protein product is CASSLSGVWGNEQFF.

This chain uses TRBV28 with TRBJ2-5, with D possibly TRBD2 on 5 matching bases. Trimming pared 6 bases from V and 4 bases from J, leaving 12 bases between. The germline CDR1 and CDR2 sequences are MDHEN and SYDVKM. CDR3 size: 13 residues. DNA for the CDR3: TGTGCCAGCAGCACGTCGGCGGGAGAGACCCAGTACTTC. Translating gives CASSTSAGETQYF.

This clone rates as medium-sized (0.01 to 0.1%). The V gene is TRBV28, the J gene TRBJ1-2; D unclear. The germline V gene has CDR1 MDHEN and CDR2 SYDVKM. V was pared by 5 bases and J by 5 bases, with 3 bases between. The CDR3 runs 10 residues. The CDR3 loop reads CASSRYGYTF. The DNA of the CDR3 is TGTGCCAGCAGTCGGTATGGCTACACCTTC.

The gene calls are TRBV28 and TRBJ2-7; 8 nucleotides match TRBD1. Germline V gene lookup returns CDR1 MDHEN and CDR2 SYDVKM. The V segment lost 2 bases and the J segment 0 bases; nucleotides outside the gene matches: 3. The CDR3 sequence is 15 residues long. The CDR3 loop is CASSLGTGFSYEQYF. Written as DNA, the CDR3 is TGTGCCAGCAGTTTAGGGACAGGATTCTCCTACGAGCAGTACTTC.

The chain links TRBV6-1 to TRBJ2-5, with D possibly being TRBD1 (5 bases). CDR1 is MNHNS and CDR2 is SASEGT in the germline V gene. V lost 4 bases to trimming and J lost 5 bases, with 11 bases between them. The CDR3 is 13 amino acids. CDR3 sequence reads: CASSAQAVETQYF. The CDR3 DNA reads TGTGCCAGCAGTGCACAGGCCGTGGAGACCCAGTACTTC.

The genes are TRBV28 and TRBJ2-3; D is undetermined. The CDR3 is made up of 15 amino acids. With 5 bases removed from V and 1 base from J, the gap between germline ends came to 13 bases. Germline V gene lookup returns CDR1 MDHEN and CDR2 SYDVKM. The CDR3 protein is CASSPPRFGTDTQYF. The DNA of the CDR3 is TGTGCCAGCAGTCCCCCGCGATTTGGCACAGATACGCAGTATTTT.

This chain links TRBV3-1 (or the pseudogene TRBV3-2) with TRBJ2-7, with a possible D match to TRBD2 (6 bases). V dropped 4 bases and J dropped 6 bases, with 13 bases sitting between them. CDR3 length: 13 amino acids. The germline CDR1 and CDR2 sequences are LGHDT and YNNKEL (reference sequence). The CDR3 protein is CASSLRPEGEQYF. The CDR3 DNA reads as TGTGCCAGCAGCCTTAGACCGGAGGGCGAGCAGTACTTC.

The chain uses TRBV4-3 and TRBJ1-2, with TRBD1 identical over 10 bases. The germline CDR1 and CDR2 sequences are LGHNA and YSLEER. V was pared by 0 bases and J by 3 bases, with 4 bases of the junction left unmatched. The CDR3 length is 16 residues. DNA for the CDR3: TGCGCCAGCAGCCAAGATCCCGGGACAGGGGACTATGGCTACACCTTC. Translated, it gives CASSQDPGTGDYGYTF.